These T cell receptor beta chains were read from a single sample in a study of blood T cell repertoires in COVID-19. The assay was immunoSEQ multiplex PCR, and TCRdb's table has in-frame clones only and misses some. The data hold fewer than 150,000 clones, with roughly 88% observed a single time. Sequenced input: peripheral blood. The receptors shown here come from a woman aged 45-59 years with active or convalescent COVID-19. Each CDR3 is given with its conserved first and last residue. The D gene is left open where the match is weak. Clone size is given for some rows only: seen once, a few or many times, or a class if the clone is expanded.

len	v_gene	j_gene	d_gene	abundance	CDR3nt	CDR3aa
16	TRBV4-1	TRBJ2-3	TRBD2	.	TGCGCCAGCAGCCCTACTAGCGGGAGGTCCGCAGATACGCAGTATTTT	CASSPTSGRSADTQYF
15	TRBV9	TRBJ2-7	TRBD2	.	TGTGCCAGCAGCGTAGTTGGCGGGAGTCAAGACGAGCAGTACTTC	CASSVVGGSQDEQYF
12	TRBV5-4	TRBJ1-2	.	.	TGTGCCAGCAGCTCCGGGGGGGAGGGCTACACCTTC	CASSSGGEGYTF
16	TRBV11-1	TRBJ2-1	TRBD2	once	TGTGCCAGCAGCTTCCCCGGCGGGAGCTCCTACAATGAGCAGTTCTTC	CASSFPGGSSYNEQFF
15	TRBV5-5	TRBJ2-5	.	.	TGTGCCAGCAGCTTGGCCGGGACTCGCCAAGAGACCCAGTACTTC	CASSLAGTRQETQYF
14	TRBV2	TRBJ2-7	TRBD2	.	TGTGCCAGCCTATTTGCGGGAGCTAGAAACGAGCAGTACTTC	CASLFAGARNEQYF
20	TRBV20-1	TRBJ2-5	TRBD2	.	TGCAGTGCTAGTCCTGGACGGGCCGGGGGAGCGGGAGGGCGGTGGGAGACCCAGTACTTC	CSASPGRAGGAGGRWETQYF
15	TRBV24-1	TRBJ1-2	TRBD1	once	TGTGCCACCAGTGATCCCAGACAGGGGCCATCTGGCTACACCTTC	CATSDPRQGPSGYTF
13	TRBV3-1/TRBV3-2	TRBJ1-1	TRBD1	.	TGTGCCAGCAGCCAAATAGGGACAGGTGAAGCTTTCTTT	CASSQIGTGEAFF
19	TRBV24-1	TRBJ2-1	TRBD2	.	TGTGCCACCAGTGACACGGGACTAGCGGATCCCCGGTACTACAATGAGCAGTTCTTC	CATSDTGLADPRYYNEQFF
14	TRBV4-1	TRBJ1-5	.	.	TGCGCCAGCAGCCAAGGGACAAGCGATCAGCCCCAGCATTTT	CASSQGTSDQPQHF
17	TRBV7-8	TRBJ2-3	.	.	TGTGCCAGCAGCTTAGTCTGGACAGCAAGTTACACAGATACGCAGTATTTT	CASSLVWTASYTDTQYF
18	TRBV4-3	TRBJ2-1	TRBD2	.	TGCGCCAGCAGCCAAATGGCGGCGGGAGCCACCTCCTACAATGAGCAGTTCTTC	CASSQMAAGATSYNEQFF
19	TRBV3-1/TRBV3-2	TRBJ2-3	TRBD1	.	TGTGCCAGCAGCCAGCCCCGGGACAGCCTCTTAACTAGCACAGATACGCAGTATTTT	CASSQPRDSLLTSTDTQYF
17	TRBV21-1	TRBJ1-5	.	.	TGTGCCAGCAGGAACAGGGGCGAAGAGTATAGCAATCAGCCCCAGCATTTT	CASRNRGEEYSNQPQHF
14	TRBV19	TRBJ1-3	.	.	TGTGCCAGTAGCGTACAGAGCTCTGGAAACACCATATATTTT	CASSVQSSGNTIYF
14	TRBV5-4	TRBJ2-1	.	.	TGTGCCAGCAGCACACCAACCGGGTACAATGAGCAGTTCTTC	CASSTPTGYNEQFF
11	TRBV20-1	TRBJ2-1	.	.	TGCAGTGCTGGAGGGCTCAATGAGCAGTTCTTC	CSAGGLNEQFF
15	TRBV5-1	TRBJ2-7	TRBD2	.	TGCGCCAGCAGCTTACGACTAGCGGGAGACCGGGAGCAGTACTTC	CASSLRLAGDREQYF
17	TRBV4-1	TRBJ2-1	.	.	TGCGCCAGCAGCCAAGATAAGGGGAAGACCGGCGGTAATGAGCAGTTCTTC	CASSQDKGKTGGNEQFF
15	TRBV18	TRBJ2-2	TRBD2	few	TGTGCCAGCTCATCCAGTAGCGGGAGTCGGGGGGAGCTGTTTTTT	CASSSSSGSRGELFF
17	TRBV7-2	TRBJ2-1	.	once	TGTGCCAGCAGCTCACCAAGGAGGGACCGATCCTACAATGAGCAGTTCTTC	CASSSPRRDRSYNEQFF
12	TRBV28	TRBJ1-4	.	.	TGTGCCACCCGACAGAGGAACGAAAAACTGTTTTTT	CATRQRNEKLFF
13	TRBV30	TRBJ1-1	.	.	TGTGCCTGGAGTCCAAGGCGGGGCACTGAAGCTTTCTTT	CAWSPRRGTEAFF
16	TRBV19	TRBJ2-2	.	.	TGTGCCAGTACAAGGTTGGGGGCCCCGAACACCGGGGAGCTGTTTTTT	CASTRLGAPNTGELFF
16	TRBV15	TRBJ2-2	TRBD2	.	TGTGCCACCAGCAGAGGATCTAGCGGGAGATTCGGGGAGCTGTTTTTT	CATSRGSSGRFGELFF
14	TRBV7-9	TRBJ2-7	.	.	TGTGCCAGCAGCTTGCCAAGCAGGCCCGGAGAGCAGTACTTC	CASSLPSRPGEQYF
15	TRBV28	TRBJ1-4	TRBD1	.	TGTGCCGTCCGACCCCAACAGGGGGCATATGAAAAACTGTTTTTT	CAVRPQQGAYEKLFF
14	TRBV2	TRBJ1-4	TRBD1	.	TGTGCCAGCACCGACGGGACAGGGAGTGAAAAACTGTTTTTT	CASTDGTGSEKLFF
15	TRBV5-1	TRBJ1-1	TRBD1	few	TGCGCCAGCAGCTTTAACAGGGGATTAAACACTGAAGCTTTCTTT	CASSFNRGLNTEAFF
14	TRBV27	TRBJ1-1	.	.	TGTGCCAGCAGTGCCGACAGGAAGAACACTGAAGCTTTCTTT	CASSADRKNTEAFF
13	TRBV4-3	TRBJ1-5	.	.	TGCGCCAGCAGCCTTCCCCGTGTACAGCCCCAGCATTTT	CASSLPRVQPQHF
15	TRBV2	TRBJ2-6	.	.	TGTGCCAGCAGCCAAGGAGGTTCTGGGGCCAACGTCCTGACTTTC	CASSQGGSGANVLTF
15	TRBV27	TRBJ2-3	TRBD2	.	TGTGCCAGCAGTGAAGGGACTAGCGTGTGGGATACGCAGTATTTT	CASSEGTSVWDTQYF
15	TRBV6-5	TRBJ1-2	TRBD1	.	TGTGCCATCTGGACAGGGGGCGCCCAGGACTATGGCTACACCTTC	CAIWTGGAQDYGYTF
17	TRBV9	TRBJ2-3	TRBD2	.	TGTGCCAGCAGCGTAGGGCCCTCCCTAGCGGGCACAGATACGCAGTATTTT	CASSVGPSLAGTDTQYF
13	TRBV19	TRBJ2-1	TRBD2	.	TGTGCCAGTAAGGCTAGCGGGAGCGATGAGCAGTTCTTC	CASKASGSDEQFF
16	TRBV21-1	TRBJ1-5	.	.	TGTGCCAGCAGCGTAAGGGTGGACTTACGCAATCAGCCCCAGCATTTT	CASSVRVDLRNQPQHF
18	TRBV28	TRBJ2-5	TRBD1	.	TGTGCCAGCAGGCCCGGGACAGGGGGCCTCGGGCTTGAGGGGACCCAGTACTTC	CASRPGTGGLGLEGTQYF
13	TRBV27	TRBJ2-5	.	.	TGTGCCAGCAGTTTATCGGAGGGAGGGACCCAGTACTTC	CASSLSEGGTQYF
12	TRBV12-3/TRBV12-4	TRBJ2-7	TRBD1	.	TGTGCCAGCAGTGTAGGACAGGGCAAGCAGTACTTC	CASSVGQGKQYF
13	TRBV6-5	TRBJ1-2	.	.	TGTGCCAGCATCTCCCCGGGGCGGGGTGGCTACACCTTC	CASISPGRGGYTF
16	TRBV9	TRBJ2-1	TRBD2	.	TGTGCCAGCAGCGAGGGAGCGGGGAGCTCCTACAATGAGCAGTTCTTC	CASSEGAGSSYNEQFF
13	TRBV28	TRBJ2-7	.	.	TGTGCCAGCAGAACTACACCTTCCTACGAGCAGTACTTC	CASRTTPSYEQYF
15	TRBV28	TRBJ2-7	.	.	TGTGCCAGCAGTTTTTCTGGCTCAGTAACCTACGAGCAGTACTTC	CASSFSGSVTYEQYF